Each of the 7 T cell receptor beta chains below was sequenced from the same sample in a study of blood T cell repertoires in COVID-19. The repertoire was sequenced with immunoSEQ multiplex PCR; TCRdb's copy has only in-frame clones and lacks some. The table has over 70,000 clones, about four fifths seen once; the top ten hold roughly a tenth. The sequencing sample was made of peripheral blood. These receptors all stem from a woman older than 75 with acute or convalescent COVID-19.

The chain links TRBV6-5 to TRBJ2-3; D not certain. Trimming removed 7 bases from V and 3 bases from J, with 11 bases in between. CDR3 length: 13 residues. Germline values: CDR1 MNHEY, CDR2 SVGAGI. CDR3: CASTKLETDTQYF. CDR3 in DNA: TGTGCCAGCACGAAACTGGAGACAGATACGCAGTATTTT.

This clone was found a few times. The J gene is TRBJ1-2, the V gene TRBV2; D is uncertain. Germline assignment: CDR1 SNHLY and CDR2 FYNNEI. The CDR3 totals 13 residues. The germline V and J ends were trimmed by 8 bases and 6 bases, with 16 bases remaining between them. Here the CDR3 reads CASLSVIVHGYTF. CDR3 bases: TGTGCCAGCTTATCGGTTATCGTCCATGGCTACACCTTC.

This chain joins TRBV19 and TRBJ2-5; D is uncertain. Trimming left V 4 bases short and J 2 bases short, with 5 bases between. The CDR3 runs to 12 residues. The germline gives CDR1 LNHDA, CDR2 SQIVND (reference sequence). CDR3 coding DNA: TGTGCCAGTAGTAACAGTCAAGAGACCCAGTACTTC. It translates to CASSNSQETQYF.

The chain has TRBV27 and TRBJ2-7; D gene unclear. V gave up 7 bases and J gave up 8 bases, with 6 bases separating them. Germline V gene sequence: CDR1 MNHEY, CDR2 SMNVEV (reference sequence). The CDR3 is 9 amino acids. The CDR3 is CASKEKQYF. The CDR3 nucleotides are TGTGCCAGCAAGGAGAAGCAGTACTTC.

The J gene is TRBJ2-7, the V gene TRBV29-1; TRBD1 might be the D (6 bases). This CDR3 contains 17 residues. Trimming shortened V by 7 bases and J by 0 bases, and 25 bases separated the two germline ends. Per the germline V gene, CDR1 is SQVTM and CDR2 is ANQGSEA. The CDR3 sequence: CSEPGLITGPNSYEQYF. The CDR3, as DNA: TGCAGCGAACCCGGACTTATTACAGGGCCGAACTCCTACGAGCAGTACTTC.

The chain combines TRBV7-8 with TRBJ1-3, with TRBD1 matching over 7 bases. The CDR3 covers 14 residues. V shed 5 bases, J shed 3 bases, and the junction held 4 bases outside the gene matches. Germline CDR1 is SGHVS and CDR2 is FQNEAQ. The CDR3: CASSTRQGGNTIYF. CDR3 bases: TGTGCCAGCAGCACTCGACAGGGTGGAAACACCATATATTTT. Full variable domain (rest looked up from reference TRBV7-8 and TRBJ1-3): GAGVSQSPRYKVAKRGQDVALRCDPISGHVSLFWYQQALGQGPEFLTYFQNEAQLDKSGLPSDRFFAERPEGSVSTLKIQRTQQEDSAVYLCASSTRQGGNTIYFGEGSWLTVV.

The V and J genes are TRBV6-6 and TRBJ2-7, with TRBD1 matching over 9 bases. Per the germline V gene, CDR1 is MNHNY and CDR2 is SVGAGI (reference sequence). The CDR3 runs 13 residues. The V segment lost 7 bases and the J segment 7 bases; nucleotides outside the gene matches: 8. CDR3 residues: CASTTQGAREQYF. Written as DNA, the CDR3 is TGTGCCAGCACAACACAGGGGGCGCGGGAGCAGTACTTC.